The TCR beta chain described here comes from a study of blood T cell repertoires in COVID-19. Original handling: Scientists estimated how many nucleated cells there were by amplifying reference gene primers. Sequenced by immunoSEQ multiplex PCR; TCRdb stores in-frame clones only, minus some. V and J calls and clone size come straight from that table; D and trimming were deduced from the DNA. The table lists 150,000 to 200,000 clones, just over 90% of them singletons. CDR1 and CDR2 from the germline V gene are LNHDA and SQIVND (reference sequence). V lost 6 bases, J lost 3 bases, and 4 bases stayed unmatched. This CDR3 is built from 14 residues.

The specimen sequenced was peripheral blood. The chain employs TRBV19 and TRBJ1-4, with 7 bases that match TRBD1. This TCR derives from a young man with acute or convalescent COVID-19. CDR3 loop: CASRDREANEKLFF. CDR3 nucleotide sequence: TGTGCCAGTAGAGACAGGGAAGCTAATGAAAAACTGTTTTTT.